This is a list of T cell receptor beta chains from one sample in a study of T cell responses to AZD1222 COVID-19 vaccine. Using immunoSEQ multiplex PCR, the repertoire was profiled, and TCRdb retains in-frame clones only, with some absent. The profile shows about 83,000 clones, 80% to 90% of them singletons. The specimen comprised peripheral blood, sampled 28 days after the second AZD1222 dose. The receptors come from an adult who received the AZD1222 COVID-19 vaccine. The CDR3 runs from the conserved cysteine through the conserved F or W. Each record gives: D gene, J gene, V gene, CDR3 protein, CDR3 DNA. D genes are given only for firm matches.

.	TRBJ2-2	TRBV7-8	CASSPYAGELFF	TGTGCCAGCAGCCCATACGCCGGGGAGCTGTTTTTT
TRBD1	TRBJ2-1	TRBV5-1	CASSLGDRVSYNEQFF	TGCGCCAGCAGCTTGGGGGACAGGGTCTCCTACAATGAGCAGTTCTTC
TRBD1	TRBJ1-6	TRBV6-2/TRBV6-3	CASSQDREPIRDSPLHF	TGTGCCAGCAGCCAAGACAGGGAACCGATTCGCGATTCACCCCTCCACTTT
.	TRBJ1-5	TRBV5-8	CASSLSVNQPQHF	TGTGCCAGTTCCCTTTCAGTCAATCAGCCCCAGCATTTT
.	TRBJ2-1	TRBV6-2/TRBV6-3	CASSYPELLAEQFF	TGTGCCAGCAGTTACCCGGAACTCCTAGCGGAGCAGTTCTTC
.	TRBJ1-1	TRBV7-2	CASSPGGITEAFF	TGTGCCAGCAGCCCCGGGGGGATCACTGAAGCTTTCTTT
.	TRBJ1-6	TRBV4-1	CASSQILNSPLHF	TGCGCCAGCAGCCAGATACTCAATTCACCCCTCCACTTT
.	TRBJ2-3	TRBV28	CASSLSGSSSDTQYF	TGTGCCAGCAGTTTATCAGGGTCCTCATCAGATACGCAGTATTTT
TRBD1	TRBJ1-3	TRBV30	CAWIRDRGSGNTIYF	TGTGCCTGGATCCGAGACAGGGGCTCTGGAAACACCATATATTTT
.	TRBJ1-4	TRBV9	CASSVAWIPGPGKLFF	TGTGCCAGCAGCGTAGCTTGGATCCCGGGCCCCGGAAAACTGTTTTTT
TRBD2	TRBJ2-1	TRBV3-1/TRBV3-2	CASSQETILAGGGNEQFF	TGTGCCAGCAGCCAAGAGACTATTCTAGCGGGGGGCGGCAATGAGCAGTTCTTC
.	TRBJ2-7	TRBV5-5	CASSLARPGGHSTSRWPQYF	TGTGCCAGCAGCTTGGCTCGGCCAGGAGGTCACTCTACGAGCCGATGGCCACAGTACTTC